One and the same sample provided the 20 T cell receptor beta chains below, sequenced in a study of blood T cell repertoires in COVID-19. TCRdb's table, derived via immunoSEQ multiplex PCR, lists solely in-frame clones and lacks some. The data contain a few hundred thousand clones, about 80% of them singletons. The sequenced sample was PBMCs or T cells enriched from blood (not recorded which). Receptor source: a woman aged 40 to 50 with acute COVID-19.

This clone was picked up one time. The chain combines TRBV4-3 with TRBJ1-2, with 9 positions matching TRBD1. The V segment lost 3 bases and the J segment 0 bases; nucleotides outside the gene matches: 5. CDR3 length equals 16 residues. Germline V gene data show CDR1 as LGHNA and CDR2 as YSLEER. CDR3 DNA: TGCGCCAGCAGCCATGATAGACAGGGGGCTAACTATGGCTACACCTTC. Translated, it gives CASSHDRQGANYGYTF.

This clone was recorded a few times. The chain employs TRBV28 and TRBJ1-2; maybe TRBD1 (5 bases). The CDR3 spans 17 residues. V was shortened by 2 bases and J by 3 bases, with 19 bases between the two germline ends. Looked up from germline, CDR1 is MDHEN and CDR2 is SYDVKM. This CDR3 is CASSLIPLGADYYGYTF. CDR3 nucleotides: TGTGCCAGCAGTTTAATTCCTCTTGGGGCAGACTACTATGGCTACACCTTC.

The gene calls are TRBV18 and TRBJ2-1; TRBD1 aligns across 10 bases. This CDR3 comprises 15 residues. Germline V gives CDR1 KGHSH, CDR2 LQKENI. V lost 3 bases to trimming and J lost 6 bases; unmatched junction nucleotides: 5. The CDR3 protein is CASSPRDRGGNEQFF. The DNA for the CDR3 is TGTGCCAGCTCACCGAGGGACAGGGGTGGCAATGAGCAGTTCTTC.

The V gene is TRBV13, the J gene TRBJ2-7; D gene unclear. V gave up 0 bases and J gave up 0 bases, with 15 bases separating them. The CDR3 is made up of 17 amino acids. Germline lookup yields CDR1 PRHDT and CDR2 FYEKMQ (reference sequence). CDR3 sequence: CASSLGLEADSSYEQYF. The CDR3 nucleotides read TGTGCCAGCAGCTTAGGCCTTGAGGCAGATAGCTCCTACGAGCAGTACTTC.

The chain combines TRBV9 with TRBJ1-2, with 9 bases fitting TRBD1. With 0 bases clipped from V and 5 bases from J, the junction kept 5 bases outside the gene matches. CDR1 is SGDLS and CDR2 is YYNGEE in the germline V gene. This CDR3 is built from 15 residues. The CDR3, as DNA: TGTGCCAGCAGCGTAGGTGGGACAGGGTTTTATGGCTACACCTTC. Its translation: CASSVGGTGFYGYTF.

The V call is TRBV5-8, the J call TRBJ2-1; tentatively, D is TRBD2 (7 bases). Germline CDR1 reads SGHTS; CDR2 reads YDEGEE. This CDR3 is built from 15 residues. The V gene lost 2 bases and the J gene lost 4 bases, with 13 bases spanning the gap. The CDR3 DNA sequence: TGTGCCAGCAGCTTTGAGGCGGGGGCTTACAATGAGCAGTTCTTC. Residues: CASSFEAGAYNEQFF.

J is TRBJ1-1 and V is TRBV28; TRBD1 might be the D (5 bases). CDR3 length equals 11 residues. Germline CDR1 is MDHEN and CDR2 is SYDVKM. Trimming shortened V by 6 bases and J by 10 bases, and 12 bases separated the two germline ends. CDR3 amino acids: CASRQQEGAFF. CDR3 coding DNA: TGTGCCAGCAGGCAACAGGAGGGAGCTTTCTTT.

The J gene is TRBJ1-2, the V gene TRBV5-6; TRBD1 aligns across 10 bases. CDR1 and CDR2 (germline): SGHDT, YYEEEE. The CDR3 covers 14 residues. J was trimmed by 7 bases and V by 0 bases; bases with no gene match: 3. The CDR3 sequence is CASSLAGQGGGYTF. The CDR3 nucleotides are TGTGCCAGCAGCTTGGCAGGACAGGGGGGTGGCTACACCTTC. The full variable domain, with the rest looked up from reference TRBV5-6 and TRBJ1-2, is DAGVTQSPTHLIKTRGQQVTLRCSPKSGHDTVSWYQQALGQGPQFIFQYYEEEERQRGNFPDRFSGHQFPNYSSELNVNALLLGDSALYLCASSLAGQGGGYTFGSGTRLTVV.

The chain carries TRBV21-1 and TRBJ1-6; TRBD1, as called in the table, went unchecked against the DNA. TRBV21-1 is a known pseudogene. The CDR3 contains 16 residues. CDR3 DNA: TGTGCCAGCAGCCCTAGGACAGGGTTCTATAATTCACCCCTCCACTTT. It translates to CASSPRTGFYNSPLHF.

The chain carries TRBV15 and TRBJ2-1, with TRBD1 matching 9 bases. Germline V gene data show CDR1 as LNHNV and CDR2 as YYDKDF (reference sequence). Trimming at V came to 0 bases and at J to 4 bases, leaving 7 bases not matched to a gene. The CDR3 runs 17 residues. The CDR3 region has the DNA TGTGCCACCAGCAGAGATCGTCAGACAGGGGGATACAATGAGCAGTTCTTC. Protein product: CATSRDRQTGGYNEQFF.

This clone was detected a few times. V is TRBV5-1 and J is TRBJ2-7; D is unresolved. The ends were cut back, 3 bases at V and 2 bases at J, with 6 bases in the middle. Germline V lookup: CDR1 SGHRS, CDR2 YFSETQ. The CDR3 runs 12 residues. The CDR3 here is CASSSKPYEQYF. In DNA form, the CDR3 reads TGCGCCAGCAGCTCGAAGCCCTACGAGCAGTACTTC.

This chain uses TRBV9 with TRBJ1-2; D may be TRBD1 (5 bases). Germline V CDR1 and CDR2: SGDLS, YYNGEE. This CDR3 region has 14 residues. Trimming removed 0 bases at V and 5 bases at J, with 11 bases between. The CDR3 DNA follows: TGTGCCAGCAGCGTAGGGGGGGAGAGGTATGGCTACACCTTC. Its translation: CASSVGGERYGYTF.

The gene calls are TRBV12-5 and TRBJ2-1; 10 nucleotides line up with TRBD1. This CDR3 contains 19 residues. J gave up 1 base and V 3 bases, and 12 bases lay outside the gene matches. CDR1 LGHNT and CDR2 FRNRAP come from the germline V gene. The CDR3 DNA reads TGTGCTAGTGGTTTTTCGCTGCGGGACAGGGGCGAATCCTACAATGAGCAGTTCTTC. Translation: CASGFSLRDRGESYNEQFF.

The rearrangement links TRBV7-2 to TRBJ2-7, with 8 bases that match TRBD1. The length of the CDR3 is 15 residues. V was pared by 5 bases and J by 3 bases, with 9 bases of the junction left unmatched. CDR1 is SGHTA, CDR2 FQGNSA, per germline. The CDR3 spells CASSPVGQAHYEQYF. CDR3 DNA sequence: TGTGCCAGCAGCCCCGTGGGACAGGCCCACTACGAGCAGTACTTC.

CDR3 DNA sequence: TGTGCCAGCAGTCTCGGGTCTTCCTACGAGCAGTACTTC. Translating gives CASSLGSSYEQYF. The chain links TRBV12-3 or TRBV12-4 to TRBJ2-7; D is uncertain. The CDR3 has 13 amino acids. Trimming removed 5 bases at V and 1 base at J, with 9 bases between.

This chain links TRBV28 with TRBJ1-2; 10 bases map to TRBD1. J lost 11 bases, V lost 3 bases, and 12 bases had no gene match. CDR3 length: 15 residues. CDR1 is MDHEN and CDR2 is SYDVKM in the germline V gene. CDR3 sequence: CASSFRDRGLGRYTF. CDR3 sequence (DNA): TGTGCCAGCAGTTTCCGGGACAGGGGACTGGGGCGATACACCTTC.

The V and J genes are TRBV6-5 and TRBJ1-2; 8 bases agree with TRBD1. The CDR3 runs to 15 residues. The junction had 5 bases not matched to a gene; V was cut back by 2 bases and J by 3 bases. Germline values: CDR1 MNHEY, CDR2 SVGAGI. The DNA for the CDR3 is TGTGCCAGCAGTTACGGGGACAGGCCCGACTATGGCTACACCTTC. It translates to CASSYGDRPDYGYTF.

This clone appeared many times. The rearrangement uses TRBV7-6 and TRBJ2-2, with TRBD1 identical over 7 bases. The CDR3 is 15 residues long. CDR1 and CDR2 (germline): SGHVS, FNYEAQ. The trim removed 5 bases at V and 4 bases at J, leaving 7 bases unmatched. CDR3 nucleotide sequence: TGTGCCAGCAGCCCTAACTCAGGGGGCACCGGGGAGCTGTTTTTT. Amino acid sequence: CASSPNSGGTGELFF. The full variable domain, with the rest looked up from reference TRBV7-6 and TRBJ2-2, is GAGVSQSPRYKVTKRGQDVALRCDPISGHVSLYWYRQALGQGPEFLTYFNYEAQQDKSGLPNDRFSAERPEGSISTLTIQRTEQRDSAMYRCASSPNSGGTGELFFGEGSRLTVL.

This sequence joins TRBV2 and TRBJ2-5, with 7 bases aligning to TRBD1. The trim removed 6 bases at V and 5 bases at J, leaving 6 bases unmatched. CDR3 length equals 13 residues. Germline CDR1 and CDR2: SNHLY and FYNNEI. The CDR3 DNA is TGTGCCAGCAGAGTGGACAGGAGCGAGACCCAGTACTTC. Protein: CASRVDRSETQYF.

This clone was seen many times. This CDR3 is CASSEVIEAFF. In nucleotides, the CDR3 is TGTGCCAGCAGTGAAGTAATTGAAGCTTTCTTT. The J gene is TRBJ1-1, the V gene TRBV2; D remains ambiguous. Germline V gene lookup returns CDR1 SNHLY and CDR2 FYNNEI. The V end lost 1 base, the J end lost 7 bases, and 4 bases lay between the germline ends. The CDR3 has 11 residues.